This record concerns one T cell receptor (beta chain) sequence. This sample stems from a study of blood T cell repertoires in COVID-19. As for the study in general: Material from acute and convalescent COVID-19 was sourced from the United States, Italy and Spain.

Repertoires were generated with immunoSEQ multiplex PCR, while TCRdb's copy carries only in-frame clones and drops some. The sample lists 200,000 to 250,000 clones; under 85% were seen once. Looked up from germline, CDR1 is MNHEY and CDR2 is SMNVEV (reference sequence). V was clipped by 4 bases and J by 10 bases, with 19 bases between them. This CDR3 has 15 amino acids. Sequencing was done on a sample of peripheral blood. The V gene is TRBV27, the J gene TRBJ1-4; weak D call: TRBD1 (6 bases). The TCR was taken from a woman of 80 years or more with COVID-19, enrolled during active disease. The CDR3 loop is CASSSSGVVVGKLFF. CDR3 nucleotides: TGTGCCAGCAGTTCGTCAGGGGTCGTAGTAGGAAAACTGTTTTTT.